One and the same sample provided the 28 T cell receptor beta chains below, sequenced in a study of long-term antiretroviral therapy in people with HIV. An immunoSEQ assay, version v3.0, was performed at survey level. The data were produced by immunoSEQ multiplex PCR, yet TCRdb's version contains in-frame clones alone and is incomplete. This sample yields roughly 20,000 clones, of which around nine tenths are seen a single time; roughly a tenth belongs to the top ten. Sequencing used unsorted PBMCs, obtained 0.5 years after starting antiretroviral therapy. The origin of the receptors is a man in his forties or fifties with HIV.

This chain connects TRBV28 to TRBJ1-2; D remains ambiguous. The CDR3 has 11 amino acids. V was shortened by 1 base and J by 7 bases, with 4 bases between the two germline ends. Germline V gene lookup returns CDR1 MDHEN and CDR2 SYDVKM. The CDR3 sequence: CASSLFSGYTF. Here the CDR3 DNA reads TGTGCCAGCAGTTTATTCAGTGGCTACACCTTC.

The chain carries TRBV7-3 and TRBJ2-3, with TRBD2 matching over 9 bases. The CDR3 loop spans 15 amino acids. In germline, CDR1 is SGHTA, CDR2 FQGTGA. The ends lost 3 bases at V and 5 bases at J; junction bases unmatched: 6. In DNA, the CDR3 is TGTGCCAGCAGCTTTATAGCGGGAGATGTAGATACGCAGTATTTT. Translation gives CASSFIAGDVDTQYF.

V and J are TRBV6-5 and TRBJ1-2; 7 positions agree with TRBD1. Trimming removed 5 bases from V and 4 bases from J; junction bases left unmatched: 4. Germline loops: CDR1 MNHEY, CDR2 SVGAGI. The CDR3 has 13 residues. CDR3 nucleotides: TGTGCCAGCAGTACGACAGGGTCCTATGGCTACACCTTC. The encoded protein is CASSTTGSYGYTF.

The rearrangement joins TRBV29-1 to TRBJ2-7, with TRBD2 matching 8 bases. The germline gives CDR1 SQVTM, CDR2 ANQGSEA. The CDR3 spans 14 residues. The V and J ends lost 1 base and 5 bases, in that order; junction bases with no gene match: 7. Written as DNA, the CDR3 is TGCAGCGTTGAAGTAGCGGGATATAGGAACGAGCAGTACTTC. It yields the protein CSVEVAGYRNEQYF.

This chain uses TRBV5-1 with TRBJ1-1; possible D gene TRBD1, 6 bases. Trimming took 3 bases from V and 1 from J, leaving 10 bases between them. CDR1 is SGHRS, CDR2 YFSETQ, per germline. This CDR3 is built from 14 residues. The CDR3 nucleotides are TGCGCCAGCAGCTGGGGGGCCAAGAACACTGAAGCTTTCTTT. Protein: CASSWGAKNTEAFF.

The chain uses TRBV11-2 and TRBJ2-7, with 8 bases matching TRBD1. The germline V gene has CDR1 SGHAT and CDR2 FQNNGV. The V segment lost 7 bases and the J segment 0 bases; nucleotides outside the gene matches: 2. The CDR3 spans 13 residues. DNA for the CDR3: TGTGCCAGCAAGGACAGGGACTCCTACGAGCAGTACTTC. It codes for CASKDRDSYEQYF.

This chain links TRBV5-1 with TRBJ1-3; TRBD1 is a possible D gene (6 bases). The CDR3 covers 14 residues. With 4 bases removed from V and 1 base from J, the gap between germline ends came to 9 bases. CDR1 and CDR2 (germline): SGHRS, YFSETQ. This CDR3 is CASSGGFSGNTIYF. The CDR3 DNA reads TGCGCCAGCAGCGGGGGCTTTTCTGGAAACACCATATATTTT.

The chain is built from TRBV11-2 and TRBJ1-5; D is unresolved. Germline values: CDR1 SGHAT, CDR2 FQNNGV. The CDR3 is 13 residues long. V lost 5 bases, J lost 7 bases, and 12 bases lay in between. This chain's CDR3 is CASSTGLVQPQHF. In nucleotides, the CDR3 is TGTGCCAGCAGCACGGGCCTTGTCCAGCCCCAGCATTTT.

The rearrangement links TRBV14 to TRBJ2-7; D call uncertain. V shed 3 bases and J shed 4 bases, with 22 bases lying between them. CDR3 length: 17 amino acids. The germline CDR1 and CDR2 sequences are SGHDN and FVKESK. CDR3 DNA: TGTGCCAGCAGCCACGAAATGTCCTGGGCAAGAGGTTACGAGCAGTACTTC. Translating it yields CASSHEMSWARGYEQYF.

The chain uses TRBV14 and TRBJ2-2; D gene uncertain. The V gene's germline CDR1 is SGHDN and CDR2 FVKESK. The CDR3 runs 13 residues. The V end lost 3 bases, the J end lost 5 bases, and 7 bases lay between the germline ends. The DNA of the CDR3 is TGTGCCAGCAGCCATATTGGGACCGGGGAGCTGTTTTTT. Protein product: CASSHIGTGELFF.

The V call is TRBV15, the J call TRBJ2-7; tentative D call: TRBD1 (5 bases). Trimming took off 2 bases at V and 3 bases at J, with 11 bases between the two ends. Germline values: CDR1 LNHNV, CDR2 YYDKDF (reference sequence). The CDR3 totals 14 residues. This CDR3 is CATSRPGLGYEQYF. In nucleotides, the CDR3 is TGTGCCACCAGCAGACCAGGGTTGGGCTACGAGCAGTACTTC.

The V and J genes are TRBV6-1 and TRBJ2-7, with D possibly being TRBD2 (6 bases). Germline CDR1 and CDR2: MNHNS and SASEGT. V lost 6 bases and J 5 bases, leaving 20 bases between the germline ends. The CDR3 totals 15 residues. CDR3 sequence (DNA): TGTGCCAGCAGCGCACTCCGGACCGGCGGGAACGAGCAGTACTTC. It codes for CASSALRTGGNEQYF.

On this clone itself: Germline is not matched at one junction end, which may reflect a read error. The rearrangement joins TRBV6-5 to TRBJ1-2; D may be TRBD1 (5 bases). Per germline, CDR1 MNHEY and CDR2 SVGAGI. The CDR3 runs to 12 residues. The CDR3 DNA is TGTGCCAGCAGTTACTCGAGAGGGACTTCCTTCTTC. Translating it yields CASSYSRGTSFF.

The chain has TRBV30 and TRBJ2-1; 11 bases map to TRBD2. This CDR3 region has 14 residues. Germline V gene data show CDR1 as GTSNPN and CDR2 as SVGIG (reference sequence). V gave up 7 bases and J gave up 3 bases; unmatched junction bases: 5. CDR3 loop: CASLAGGYYNEQFF. The DNA of the CDR3 is TGTGCCTCCTTAGCGGGAGGGTACTACAATGAGCAGTTCTTC.

The chain carries TRBV6-6 and TRBJ2-2; 9 bases match TRBD1. The ends lost 7 bases at V and 3 bases at J; junction bases unmatched: 9. The CDR3 is 16 amino acids. In germline, CDR1 is MNHNY, CDR2 SVGAGI (reference sequence). The CDR3 sequence: CASTTPTGGDTGELFF. CDR3 DNA: TGTGCCAGCACTACCCCGACAGGGGGGGACACCGGGGAGCTGTTTTTT.

The chain carries TRBV20-1 and TRBJ1-5; unclear D gene. The CDR3 is made up of 11 amino acids. Trimming shortened V by 4 bases and J by 9 bases, and 10 bases separated the two germline ends. CDR1 and CDR2 from the germline V gene are DFQATT and SNEGSKA (reference sequence). The CDR3 loop reads CSAKGGVPQHF. CDR3 bases: TGCAGTGCTAAAGGTGGGGTGCCCCAGCATTTT.

V gene TRBV7-3 combines with J gene TRBJ2-3; possibly TRBD2 for D (5 bases). V dropped 2 bases and J dropped 6 bases, with 9 bases sitting between them. Germline CDR1 reads SGHTA; CDR2 reads FQGTGA. The CDR3 runs 13 residues. In DNA form, the CDR3 reads TGTGCCAGCAGCTTAGCTAGCCCGGATACGCAGTATTTT. The encoded protein is CASSLASPDTQYF.

The chain joins TRBV18 to TRBJ2-5; D is undetermined. This CDR3 spans 15 amino acids. Trimming cost V 3 bases and J 4 bases, with 15 bases left between them. CDR1 is KGHSH, CDR2 LQKENI, per germline. The CDR3 bases are TGTGCCAGCTCACCCCCGGGCCACGTGGGAGAGACCCAGTACTTC. Residues: CASSPPGHVGETQYF.

V usage is TRBV7-9 and J usage is TRBJ2-7; 8 nucleotides line up with TRBD2. There are 18 residues in the CDR3. J was trimmed by 2 bases and V by 4 bases; bases with no gene match: 16. Germline lookup yields CDR1 SEHNR and CDR2 FQNEAQ (reference sequence). CDR3: CASSSRGGLDYRPYEQYF. In DNA form, the CDR3 reads TGTGCCAGCAGCTCCCGGGGGGGTTTGGACTACCGACCCTACGAGCAGTACTTC.

The chain combines TRBV19 with TRBJ1-2; TRBD1 aligns across 8 bases. The CDR3 is 17 amino acids. CDR1 is LNHDA and CDR2 is SQIVND in the germline V gene (reference sequence). Trimming removed 3 bases from V and 8 bases from J; junction bases left unmatched: 17. This chain's CDR3 is CASSMTQIPTGVSGYTF. CDR3 DNA sequence: TGTGCCAGTAGTATGACGCAAATACCGACAGGGGTCTCCGGCTACACCTTC. The complete variable domain, with remaining parts taken from reference TRBV19 and TRBJ1-2, reads DGGITQSPKYLFRKEGQNVTLSCEQNLNHDAMYWYRQDPGQGLRLIYYSQIVNDFQKGDIAEGYSVSREKKESFPLTVTSAQKNPTAFYLCASSMTQIPTGVSGYTFGSGTRLTVV.

In its sample, this clone was seen once. V and J are TRBV19 and TRBJ2-1; D assignment may be TRBD1 or TRBD2 (5 bases each). The CDR3 contains 16 residues. CDR1 and CDR2 from the germline V gene are LNHDA and SQIVND (reference sequence). V lost 6 bases and J lost 7, with 22 bases in between. This CDR3 reads CASSLRPGANRNEQFF. Written as DNA, the CDR3 is TGTGCCAGTAGCTTGAGACCCGGGGCAAATAGGAATGAGCAGTTCTTC.

The chain uses TRBV12-1 and TRBJ1-2; the D segment call TRBD1 is taken from the table without a DNA check. TRBV12-1 is termed a pseudogene. The CDR3 extends over 16 amino acids. The CDR3 coding sequence is TGTGCCAGCAGCTTTGTGTTCGCCCAAGTAAGGGGAGGCTACACCTTC. Translation gives CASSFVFAQVRGGYTF.

The CDR3 nucleotides are TGTGCCTGGACCAACGATGGCTACACCTTC. Protein sequence: CAWTNDGYTF. V and J are TRBV30 and TRBJ1-2; D gene uncertain. Trimming left V 4 bases short and J 6 bases short, with 6 bases between. Germline CDR1 GTSNPN, CDR2 SVGIG (reference sequence). This CDR3 has 10 residues.

The rearrangement joins TRBV19 to TRBJ1-5, with D possibly matching TRBD1 (6 bases). This CDR3 contains 14 residues. Germline V gene sequence: CDR1 LNHDA, CDR2 SQIVND (reference sequence). Between the trimmed V and J ends, which lost 3 bases and 7 bases, there was a span of 13 bases. The CDR3 loop reads CASSMTGSEQPQHF. Here the CDR3 DNA reads TGTGCCAGTAGTATGACAGGTTCGGAACAGCCCCAGCATTTT. The entire variable domain, with the rest obtained from reference TRBV19 and TRBJ1-5, is as follows: DGGITQSPKYLFRKEGQNVTLSCEQNLNHDAMYWYRQDPGQGLRLIYYSQIVNDFQKGDIAEGYSVSREKKESFPLTVTSAQKNPTAFYLCASSMTGSEQPQHFGDGTRLSIL.

The chain has TRBV18 and TRBJ2-3; either TRBD1 or TRBD2 may fit D (5 bases each). The CDR3 covers 15 residues. Germline V CDR1 and CDR2: KGHSH, LQKENI. The germline V and J ends were trimmed by 2 bases and 5 bases, with 14 bases remaining between them. CDR3 nucleotides: TGTGCCAGCTCACCAATTGGGACCCAGGAAGATACGCAGTATTTT. Translating gives CASSPIGTQEDTQYF.

The chain couples TRBV10-3 to TRBJ2-4; 7 bases are shared with TRBD2. The CDR3 is made up of 16 amino acids. V shed 3 bases, J shed 0 bases, and the junction held 5 bases outside the gene matches. CDR1 is ENHRY and CDR2 is SYGVKD in the germline V gene. Here the CDR3 reads CAISDPGLQAKNIQYF. The CDR3 nucleotides read TGTGCCATCAGTGATCCGGGACTACAAGCCAAAAACATTCAGTACTTC.

The rearrangement links TRBV4-1 to TRBJ1-2; no reliable D call. CDR1 and CDR2 (germline): MGHRA, YSYEKL. The length of the CDR3 is 13 residues. The ends were cut back, 1 base at V and 6 bases at J, with 9 bases in the middle. The CDR3 loop is CASSQVGYHGYTF. The CDR3 DNA sequence: TGCGCCAGCAGCCAAGTGGGGTACCATGGCTACACCTTC.

J is TRBJ2-5 and V is TRBV5-4, with D possibly being TRBD2 (5 bases). Germline V gene lookup returns CDR1 SGHNT and CDR2 YYREEE (reference sequence). Trimming removed 5 bases at V and 1 base at J, with 12 bases between. This CDR3 is 14 amino acids long. CDR3 in DNA: TGTGCCAGCAGTTACGCCGGGATCCAAGAGACCCAGTACTTC. Encoded protein: CASSYAGIQETQYF.